This T cell receptor (beta chain) was documented in a study of blood T cells in healthy people across ages. A second PCR, run for about 6 to 12 cycles, used a sample-barcoded 5' primer plus a J-beta primer mix. TCRdb independently ran MiXCR on the 5' RACE reads; one entry per CDR3 protein. The profile shows 850,000 to 1,000,000 distinct CDR3 sequences, 51% of them singletons. The CDR3 is 19 amino acids. Germline V gene sequence: CDR1 SGHVS, CDR2 FQNEAQ. Caucasian individuals from Russia who were healthy and aged 6 to 90 acted as donors. This clonotype was seen just once. At one of its ends the junction is not consistent with the germline gene, which may arise from a read error.

This sequence was found in a woman aged 60-75 years in good health. Sequencing was carried out using blood. This rearrangement joins TRBV7-8 to TRBJ2-7, with 14 bases identical to TRBD2. This CDR3 is CAGSPAGTSGSSPYGEQYF. CDR3 in DNA: TGTGCCGGCAGCCCCGCCGGGACTAGCGGGAGTAGTCCCTACGGGGAGCAGTACTTC.